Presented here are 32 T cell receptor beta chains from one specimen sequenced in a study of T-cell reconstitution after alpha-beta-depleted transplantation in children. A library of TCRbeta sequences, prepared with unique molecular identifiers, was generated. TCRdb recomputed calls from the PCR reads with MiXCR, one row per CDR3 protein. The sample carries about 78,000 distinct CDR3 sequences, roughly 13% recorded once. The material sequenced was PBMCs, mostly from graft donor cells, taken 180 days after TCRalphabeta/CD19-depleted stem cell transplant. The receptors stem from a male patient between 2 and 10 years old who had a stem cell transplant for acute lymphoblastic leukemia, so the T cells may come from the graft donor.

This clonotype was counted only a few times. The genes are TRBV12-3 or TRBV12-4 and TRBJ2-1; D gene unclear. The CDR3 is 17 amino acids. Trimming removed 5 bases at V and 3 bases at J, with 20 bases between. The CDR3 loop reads CASSRRYTERDYNEQFF. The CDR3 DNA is TGTGCCAGCAGTCGGCGCTACACCGAGCGAGACTACAATGAGCAGTTCTTC.

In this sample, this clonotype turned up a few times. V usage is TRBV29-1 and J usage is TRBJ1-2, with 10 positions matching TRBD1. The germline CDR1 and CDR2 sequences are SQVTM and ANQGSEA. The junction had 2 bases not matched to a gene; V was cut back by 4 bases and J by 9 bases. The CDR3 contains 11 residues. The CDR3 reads CSVGTGGSYTF. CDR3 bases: TGCAGCGTTGGGACAGGGGGAAGCTACACCTTC. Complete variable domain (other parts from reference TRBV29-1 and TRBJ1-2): SAVISQKPSRDICQRGTSLTIQCQVDSQVTMMFWYRQQPGQSLTLIATANQGSEATYESGFVIDKFPISRPNLTFSTLTVSNMSPEDSSIYLCSVGTGGSYTFGSGTRLTVV.

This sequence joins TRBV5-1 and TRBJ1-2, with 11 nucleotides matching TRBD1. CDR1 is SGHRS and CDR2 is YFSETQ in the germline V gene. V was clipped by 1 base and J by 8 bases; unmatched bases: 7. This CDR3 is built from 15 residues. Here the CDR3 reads CASSLSGQGAEGYTF. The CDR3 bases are TGCGCCAGCAGCTTGAGCGGACAGGGGGCGGAAGGCTACACCTTC.

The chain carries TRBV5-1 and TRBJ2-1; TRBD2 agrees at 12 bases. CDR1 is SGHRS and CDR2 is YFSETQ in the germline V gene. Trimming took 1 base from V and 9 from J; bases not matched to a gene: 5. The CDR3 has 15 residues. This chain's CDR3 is CASSLKGLAGGEQFF. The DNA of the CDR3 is TGCGCCAGCAGCTTGAAGGGACTAGCGGGTGGTGAGCAGTTCTTC.

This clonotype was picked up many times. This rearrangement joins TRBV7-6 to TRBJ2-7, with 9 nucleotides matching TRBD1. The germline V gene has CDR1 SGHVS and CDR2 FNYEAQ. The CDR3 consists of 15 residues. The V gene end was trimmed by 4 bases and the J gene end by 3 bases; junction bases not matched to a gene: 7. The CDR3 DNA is TGTGCCAGCAGCTATGCGGGGACAGGGAACTACGAGCAGTACTTC. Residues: CASSYAGTGNYEQYF.

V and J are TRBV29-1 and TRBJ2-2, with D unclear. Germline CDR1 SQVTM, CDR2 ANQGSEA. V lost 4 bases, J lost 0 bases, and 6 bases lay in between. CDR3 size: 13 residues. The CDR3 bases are TGCAGCGTTGTCTCCGCGAACACCGGGGAGCTGTTTTTT. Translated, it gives CSVVSANTGELFF.

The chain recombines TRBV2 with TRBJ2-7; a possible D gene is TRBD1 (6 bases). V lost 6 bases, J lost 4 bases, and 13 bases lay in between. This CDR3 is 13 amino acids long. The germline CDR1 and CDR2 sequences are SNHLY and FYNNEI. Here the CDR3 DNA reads TGTGCCAGCAGCCAACAGGGAGTATACGAGCAGTACTTC. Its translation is CASSQQGVYEQYF.

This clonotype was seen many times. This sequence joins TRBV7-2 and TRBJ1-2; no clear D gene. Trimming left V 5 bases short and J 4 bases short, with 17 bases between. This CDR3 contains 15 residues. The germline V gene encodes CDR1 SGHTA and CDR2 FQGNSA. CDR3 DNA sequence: TGTGCCAGCAGCCACCTGGCGGCACCACCCTATGGCTACACCTTC. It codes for CASSHLAAPPYGYTF.

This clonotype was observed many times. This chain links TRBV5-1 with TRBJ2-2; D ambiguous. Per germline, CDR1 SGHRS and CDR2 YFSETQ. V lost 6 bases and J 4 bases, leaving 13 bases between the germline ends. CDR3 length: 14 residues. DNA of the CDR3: TGCGCCAGCACCAAATCGAGTATCACCGGGGAGCTGTTTTTT. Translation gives CASTKSSITGELFF.

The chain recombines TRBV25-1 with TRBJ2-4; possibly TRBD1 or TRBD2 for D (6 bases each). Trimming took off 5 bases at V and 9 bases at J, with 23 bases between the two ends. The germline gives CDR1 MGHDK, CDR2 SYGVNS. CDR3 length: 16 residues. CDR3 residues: CASSTRGQGGQGIQYF. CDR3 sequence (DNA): TGTGCCAGCAGTACCCGGGGGCAGGGAGGTCAAGGCATTCAGTACTTC.

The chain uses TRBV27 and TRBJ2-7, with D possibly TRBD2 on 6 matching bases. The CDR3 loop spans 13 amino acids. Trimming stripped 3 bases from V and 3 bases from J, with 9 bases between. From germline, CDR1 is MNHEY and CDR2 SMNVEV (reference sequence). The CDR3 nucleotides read TGTGCCAGCAGTTTTGGGAGGAACTACGAGCAGTACTTC. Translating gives CASSFGRNYEQYF.

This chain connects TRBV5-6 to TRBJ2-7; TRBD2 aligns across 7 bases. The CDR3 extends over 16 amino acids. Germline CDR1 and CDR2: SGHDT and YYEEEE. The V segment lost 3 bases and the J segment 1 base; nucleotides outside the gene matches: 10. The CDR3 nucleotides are TGTGCCAGCAGCTATCCGACCCCCGGGAGGTCCTACGAGCAGTACTTC. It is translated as CASSYPTPGRSYEQYF.

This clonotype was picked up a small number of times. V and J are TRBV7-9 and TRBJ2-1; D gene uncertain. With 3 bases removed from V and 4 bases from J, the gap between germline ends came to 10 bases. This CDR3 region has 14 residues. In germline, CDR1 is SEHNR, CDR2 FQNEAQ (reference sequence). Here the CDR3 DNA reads TGTGCCAGCAGCTTCCGCCAGCTGTACAATGAGCAGTTCTTC. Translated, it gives CASSFRQLYNEQFF.

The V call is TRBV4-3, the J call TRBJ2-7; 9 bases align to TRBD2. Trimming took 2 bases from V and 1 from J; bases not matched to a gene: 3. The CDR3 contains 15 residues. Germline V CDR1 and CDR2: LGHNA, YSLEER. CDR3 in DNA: TGCGCCAGCAGCCAAACTAGCGGGCTATCCTACGAGCAGTACTTC. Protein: CASSQTSGLSYEQYF.

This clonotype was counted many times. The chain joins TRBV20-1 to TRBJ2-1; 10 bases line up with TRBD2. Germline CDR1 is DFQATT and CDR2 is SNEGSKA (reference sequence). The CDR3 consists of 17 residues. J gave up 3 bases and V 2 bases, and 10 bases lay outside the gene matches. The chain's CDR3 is CSARSLLPSGSYNEQFF. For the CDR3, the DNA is TGCAGTGCTAGATCCCTTTTGCCTAGCGGGAGCTACAATGAGCAGTTCTTC.

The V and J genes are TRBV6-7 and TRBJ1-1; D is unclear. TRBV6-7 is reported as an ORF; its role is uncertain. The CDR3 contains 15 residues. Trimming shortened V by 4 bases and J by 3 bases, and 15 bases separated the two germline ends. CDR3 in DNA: TGTGCCAGCAGTTCCCAGGAGTTCCTGCACACTGAAGCTTTCTTT. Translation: CASSSQEFLHTEAFF.

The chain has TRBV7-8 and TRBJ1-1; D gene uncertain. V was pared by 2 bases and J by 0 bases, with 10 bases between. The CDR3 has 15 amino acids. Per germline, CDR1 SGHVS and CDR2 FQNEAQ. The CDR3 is CASSLRTLMNTEAFF. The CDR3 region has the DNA TGTGCCAGCAGCTTAAGGACGCTTATGAACACTGAAGCTTTCTTT. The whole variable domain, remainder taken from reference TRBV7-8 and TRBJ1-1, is GAGVSQSPRYKVAKRGQDVALRCDPISGHVSLFWYQQALGQGPEFLTYFQNEAQLDKSGLPSDRFFAERPEGSVSTLKIQRTQQEDSAVYLCASSLRTLMNTEAFFGQGTRLTVV.

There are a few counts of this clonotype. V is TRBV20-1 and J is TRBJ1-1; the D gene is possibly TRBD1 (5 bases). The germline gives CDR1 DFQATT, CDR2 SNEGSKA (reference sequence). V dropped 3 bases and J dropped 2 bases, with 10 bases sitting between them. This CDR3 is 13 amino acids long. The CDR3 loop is CSASRTSNTEAFF. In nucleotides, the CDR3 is TGCAGTGCTAGTAGGACATCAAACACTGAAGCTTTCTTT.

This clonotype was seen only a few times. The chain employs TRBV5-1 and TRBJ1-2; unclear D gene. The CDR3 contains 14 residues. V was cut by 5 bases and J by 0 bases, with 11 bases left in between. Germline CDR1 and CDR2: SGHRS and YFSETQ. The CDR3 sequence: CASRNFLTNYGYTF. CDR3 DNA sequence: TGCGCCAGCAGAAATTTTCTAACTAACTATGGCTACACCTTC.

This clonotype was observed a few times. The CDR3 sequence is CASSQDRVAGGPKTQYF. Written as DNA, the CDR3 is TGTGCCAGCAGCCAAGATCGGGTAGCGGGGGGGCCAAAGACCCAGTACTTC. The rearrangement links TRBV4-2 to TRBJ2-5, with TRBD2 matching over 11 bases. The germline V gene encodes CDR1 LGHNA and CDR2 YNFKEQ. The CDR3 has 17 amino acids. Trimming removed 0 bases from V and 6 bases from J; junction bases left unmatched: 9.

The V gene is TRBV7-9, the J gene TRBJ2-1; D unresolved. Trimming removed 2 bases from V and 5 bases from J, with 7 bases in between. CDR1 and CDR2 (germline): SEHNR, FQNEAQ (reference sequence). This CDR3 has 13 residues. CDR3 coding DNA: TGTGCCAGCAGCTTATGGTCAAACAATGAGCAGTTCTTC. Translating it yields CASSLWSNNEQFF. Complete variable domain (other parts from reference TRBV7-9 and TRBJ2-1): DTGVSQNPRHKITKRGQNVTFRCDPISEHNRLYWYRQTLGQGPEFLTYFQNEAQLEKSRLLSDRFSAERPKGSFSTLEIQRTEQGDSAMYLCASSLWSNNEQFFGPGTRLTVL.

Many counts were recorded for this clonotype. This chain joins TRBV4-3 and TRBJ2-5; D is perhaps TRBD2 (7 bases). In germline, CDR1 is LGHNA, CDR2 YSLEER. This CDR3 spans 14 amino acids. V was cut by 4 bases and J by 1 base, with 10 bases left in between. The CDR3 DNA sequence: TGCGCCAGCAGCCCACGGGGGGCCCAAGAGACCCAGTACTTC. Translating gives CASSPRGAQETQYF.

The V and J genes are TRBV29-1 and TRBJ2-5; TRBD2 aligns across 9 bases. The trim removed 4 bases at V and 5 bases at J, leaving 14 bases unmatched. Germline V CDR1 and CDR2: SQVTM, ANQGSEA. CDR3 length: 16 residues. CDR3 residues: CSVGGFSGSARETQYF. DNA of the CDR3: TGCAGCGTTGGCGGGTTTAGCGGGAGTGCTCGGGAGACCCAGTACTTC.

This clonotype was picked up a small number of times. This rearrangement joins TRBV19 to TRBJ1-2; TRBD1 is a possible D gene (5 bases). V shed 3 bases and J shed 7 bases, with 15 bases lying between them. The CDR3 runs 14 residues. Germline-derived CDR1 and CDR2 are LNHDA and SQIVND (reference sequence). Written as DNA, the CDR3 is TGTGCCAGTAGTATTTTGGAGGCAGGGATTGGCTACACCTTC. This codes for CASSILEAGIGYTF.

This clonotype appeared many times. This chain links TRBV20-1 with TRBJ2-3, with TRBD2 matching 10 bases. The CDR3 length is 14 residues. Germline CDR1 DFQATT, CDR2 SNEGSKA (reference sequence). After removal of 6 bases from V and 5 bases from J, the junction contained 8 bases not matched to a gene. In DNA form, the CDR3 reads TGCAGTGCCCAGAGCGGGGGGGCCAAAGATACGCAGTATTTT. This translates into CSAQSGGAKDTQYF.

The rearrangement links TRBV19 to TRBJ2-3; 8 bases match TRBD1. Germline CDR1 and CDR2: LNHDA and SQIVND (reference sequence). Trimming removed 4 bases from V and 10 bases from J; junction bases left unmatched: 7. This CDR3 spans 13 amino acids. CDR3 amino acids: CASSTTGGRAQYF. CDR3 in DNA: TGTGCCAGTAGTACTACAGGGGGACGCGCGCAGTATTTT.

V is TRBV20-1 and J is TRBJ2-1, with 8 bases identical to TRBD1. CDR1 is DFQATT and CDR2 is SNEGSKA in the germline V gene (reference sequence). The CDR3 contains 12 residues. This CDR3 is CTTGGVYNEQFF. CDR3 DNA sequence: TGCACCACAGGGGGAGTGTACAATGAGCAGTTCTTC.

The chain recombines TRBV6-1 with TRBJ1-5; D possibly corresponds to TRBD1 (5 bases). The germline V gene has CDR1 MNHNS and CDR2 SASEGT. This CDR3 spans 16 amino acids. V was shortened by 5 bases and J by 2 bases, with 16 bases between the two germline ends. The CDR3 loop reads CASSPQRGTGNQPQHF. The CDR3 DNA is TGTGCCAGCAGTCCCCAGAGGGGCACCGGCAATCAGCCCCAGCATTTT.

The CDR3 sequence: CATSDLSEAFF. CDR3 nucleotides: TGTGCCACCAGTGATTTATCTGAAGCTTTCTTT. This chain connects TRBV24-1 to TRBJ1-1; no clear D gene. V lost 1 base to trimming and J lost 6 bases, with 2 bases between them. CDR3 length: 11 amino acids. The germline V gene encodes CDR1 KGHDR and CDR2 SFDVKD.

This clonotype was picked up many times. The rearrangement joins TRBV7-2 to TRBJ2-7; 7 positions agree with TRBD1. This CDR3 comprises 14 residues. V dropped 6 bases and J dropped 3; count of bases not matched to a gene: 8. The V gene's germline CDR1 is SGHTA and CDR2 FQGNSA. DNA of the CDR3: TGTGCCAGCAGTCTTGACAGGGCGGTCTACGAGCAGTACTTC. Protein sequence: CASSLDRAVYEQYF.

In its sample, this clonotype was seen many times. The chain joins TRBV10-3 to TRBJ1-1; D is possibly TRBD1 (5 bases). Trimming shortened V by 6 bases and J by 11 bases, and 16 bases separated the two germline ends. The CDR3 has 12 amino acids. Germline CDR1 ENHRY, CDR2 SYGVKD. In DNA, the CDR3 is TGTGCCATCAGGGGGGTTGAAGATTGGGCTTTCTTT. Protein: CAIRGVEDWAFF.

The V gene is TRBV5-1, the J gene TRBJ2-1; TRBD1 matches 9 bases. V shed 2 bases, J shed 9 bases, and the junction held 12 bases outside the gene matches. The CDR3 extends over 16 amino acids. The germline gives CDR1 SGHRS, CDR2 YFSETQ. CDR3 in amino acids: CASSLPGQGFGVEQFF. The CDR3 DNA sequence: TGCGCCAGCAGCTTACCGGGACAGGGTTTCGGGGTTGAGCAGTTCTTC.